The present T cell receptor (beta chain) was sequenced within a study of T-cell reconstitution after alpha-beta-depleted transplantation in children. Unique molecular identifiers were incorporated during preparation of the TCRbeta library. TCRdb re-derived calls from the PCR reads in MiXCR, one entry per CDR3 protein. Seen here are approximately 490,000 distinct CDR3 sequences, 12% observed once, and the top ten hold about 5.6%. The CDR3 length is 15 residues. Germline V CDR1 and CDR2: SQVTM, ANQGSEA. V was pared by 6 bases and J by 0 bases, with 10 bases of the junction left unmatched. The chain employs TRBV29-1 and TRBJ1-2, with 7 bases lining up with TRBD1. The specimen was PBMCs from the stem cell graft donor, collected from the stem cell graft. The source is a human donor who donated a stem cell graft to a child with combined immunodeficiency. CDR3 bases: TGCAGCGTGCCCGGACAGGCGTATGCTAACTATGGCTACACCTTC. Protein: CSVPGQAYANYGYTF.